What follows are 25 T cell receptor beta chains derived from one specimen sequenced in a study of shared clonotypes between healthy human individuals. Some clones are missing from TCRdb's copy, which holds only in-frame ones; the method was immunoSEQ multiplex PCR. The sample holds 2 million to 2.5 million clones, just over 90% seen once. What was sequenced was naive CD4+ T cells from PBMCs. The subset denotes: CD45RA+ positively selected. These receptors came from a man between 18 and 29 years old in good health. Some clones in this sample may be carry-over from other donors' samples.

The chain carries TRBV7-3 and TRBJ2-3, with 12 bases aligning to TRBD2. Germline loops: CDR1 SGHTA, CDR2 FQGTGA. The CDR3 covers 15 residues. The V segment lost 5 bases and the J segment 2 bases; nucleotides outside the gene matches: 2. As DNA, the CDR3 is TGTGCCAGCAGCCGGACTAGCGGGAACACAGATACGCAGTATTTT. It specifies CASSRTSGNTDTQYF.

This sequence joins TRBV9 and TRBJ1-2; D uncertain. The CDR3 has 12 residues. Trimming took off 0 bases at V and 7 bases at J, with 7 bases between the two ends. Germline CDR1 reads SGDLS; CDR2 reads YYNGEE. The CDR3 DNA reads TGTGCCAGCAGCGTAGACCCGGGTGGCTACACCTTC. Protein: CASSVDPGGYTF.

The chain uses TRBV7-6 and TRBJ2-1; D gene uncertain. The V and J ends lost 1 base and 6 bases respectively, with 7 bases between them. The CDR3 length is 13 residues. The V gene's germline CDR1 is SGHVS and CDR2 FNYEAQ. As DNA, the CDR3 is TGTGCCAGCAGCTTAGTTCTGCCCAATGAGCAGTTCTTC. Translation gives CASSLVLPNEQFF.

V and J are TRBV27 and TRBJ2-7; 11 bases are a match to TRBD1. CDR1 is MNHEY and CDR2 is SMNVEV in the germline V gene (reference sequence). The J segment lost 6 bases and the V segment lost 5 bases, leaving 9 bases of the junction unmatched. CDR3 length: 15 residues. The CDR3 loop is CASSLSGTGGSEQYF. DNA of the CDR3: TGTGCCAGCAGTCTCTCCGGGACAGGGGGTTCCGAGCAGTACTTC.

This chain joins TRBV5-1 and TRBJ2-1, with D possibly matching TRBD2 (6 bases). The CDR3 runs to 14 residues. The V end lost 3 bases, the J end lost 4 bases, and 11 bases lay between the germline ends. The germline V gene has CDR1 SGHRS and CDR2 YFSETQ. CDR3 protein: CASSYYSGYNEQFF. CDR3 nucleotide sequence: TGCGCCAGCAGCTACTATAGCGGTTACAATGAGCAGTTCTTC.

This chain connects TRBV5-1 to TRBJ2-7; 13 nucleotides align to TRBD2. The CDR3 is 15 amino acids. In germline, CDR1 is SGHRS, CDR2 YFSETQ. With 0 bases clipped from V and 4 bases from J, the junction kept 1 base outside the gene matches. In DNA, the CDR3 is TGCGCCAGCAGCTTGGTACTAGCGGGAGGGTACGAGCAGTACTTC. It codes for CASSLVLAGGYEQYF.

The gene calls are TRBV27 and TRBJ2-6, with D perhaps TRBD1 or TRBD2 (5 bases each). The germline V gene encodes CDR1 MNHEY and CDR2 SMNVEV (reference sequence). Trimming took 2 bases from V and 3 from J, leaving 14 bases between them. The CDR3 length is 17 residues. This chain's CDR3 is CASSLLGVYGGANVLTF. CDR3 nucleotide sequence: TGTGCCAGCAGTTTACTGGGGGTTTACGGTGGGGCCAACGTCCTGACTTTC.

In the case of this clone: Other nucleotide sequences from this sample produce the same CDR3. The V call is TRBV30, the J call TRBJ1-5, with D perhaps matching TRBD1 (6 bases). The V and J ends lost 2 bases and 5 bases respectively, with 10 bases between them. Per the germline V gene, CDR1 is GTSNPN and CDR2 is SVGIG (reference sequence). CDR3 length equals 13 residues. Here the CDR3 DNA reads TGTGCCTGGAGTAGGGGGGGGGATCAGCCCCAGCATTTT. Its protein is CAWSRGGDQPQHF.

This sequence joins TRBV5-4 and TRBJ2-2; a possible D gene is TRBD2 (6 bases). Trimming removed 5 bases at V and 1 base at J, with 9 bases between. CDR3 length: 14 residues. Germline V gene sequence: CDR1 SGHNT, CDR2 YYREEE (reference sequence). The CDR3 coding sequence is TGTGCCAGCAGTAGGCGGGAGAACACCGGGGAGCTGTTTTTT. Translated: CASSRRENTGELFF.

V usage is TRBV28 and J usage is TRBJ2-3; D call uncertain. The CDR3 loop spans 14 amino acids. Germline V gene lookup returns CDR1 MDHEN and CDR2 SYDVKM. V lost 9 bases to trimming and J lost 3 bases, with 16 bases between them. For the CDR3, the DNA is TGTGCCAGTACGGACCGCCTCCCAACAGATACGCAGTATTTT. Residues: CASTDRLPTDTQYF.

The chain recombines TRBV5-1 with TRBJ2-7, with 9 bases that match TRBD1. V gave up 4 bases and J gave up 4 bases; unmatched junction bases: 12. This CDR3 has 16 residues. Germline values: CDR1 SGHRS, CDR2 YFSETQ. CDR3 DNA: TGCGCCAGCAGCCCAACTCCGGGACAGGGAGGGTACGAGCAGTACTTC. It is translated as CASSPTPGQGGYEQYF.

The CDR3 coding sequence is TGTGCCAGCAGCGCTAACAGGGTCGGTGGCAATCAGCCCCAGCATTTT. This translates into CASSANRVGGNQPQHF. V gene TRBV2 combines with J gene TRBJ1-5, with a weak D call TRBD1 (6 bases). Germline V gene sequence: CDR1 SNHLY, CDR2 FYNNEI. CDR3 size: 16 residues. V was shortened by 6 bases and J by 2 bases, with 17 bases between the two germline ends.

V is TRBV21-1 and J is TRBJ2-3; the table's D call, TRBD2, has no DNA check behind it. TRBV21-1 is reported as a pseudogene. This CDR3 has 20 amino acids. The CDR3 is CASSKEGGLAGSLGGDTQYF. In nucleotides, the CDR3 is TGTGCCAGCAGCAAAGAGGGGGGACTAGCGGGATCCTTGGGAGGAGATACGCAGTATTTT.

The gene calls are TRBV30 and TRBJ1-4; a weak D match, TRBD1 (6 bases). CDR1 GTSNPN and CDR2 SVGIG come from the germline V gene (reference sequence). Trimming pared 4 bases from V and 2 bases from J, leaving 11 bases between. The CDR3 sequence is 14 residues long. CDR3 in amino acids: CAWKWGRTNEKLFF. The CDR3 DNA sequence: TGTGCCTGGAAGTGGGGGCGGACTAATGAAAAACTGTTTTTT. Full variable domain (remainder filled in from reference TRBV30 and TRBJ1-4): SQTIHQWPATLVQPVGSPLSLECTVEGTSNPNLYWYRQAAGRGLQLLFYSVGIGQISSEVPQNLSASRPQDRQFILSSKKLLLSDSGFYLCAWKWGRTNEKLFFGSGTQLSVL.

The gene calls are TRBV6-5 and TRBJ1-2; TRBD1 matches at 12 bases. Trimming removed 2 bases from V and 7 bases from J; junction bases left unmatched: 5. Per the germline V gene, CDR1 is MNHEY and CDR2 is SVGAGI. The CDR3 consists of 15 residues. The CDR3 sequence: CASSYDGTGGAGYTF. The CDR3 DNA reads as TGTGCCAGCAGTTACGACGGGACAGGGGGCGCTGGCTACACCTTC.

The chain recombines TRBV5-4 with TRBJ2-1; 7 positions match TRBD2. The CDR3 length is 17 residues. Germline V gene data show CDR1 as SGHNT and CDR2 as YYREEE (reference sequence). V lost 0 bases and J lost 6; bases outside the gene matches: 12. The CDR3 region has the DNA TGTGCCAGCAGCTTGGCCGTGGGCGGGGGTTTGGCCAATGAGCAGTTCTTC. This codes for CASSLAVGGGLANEQFF.

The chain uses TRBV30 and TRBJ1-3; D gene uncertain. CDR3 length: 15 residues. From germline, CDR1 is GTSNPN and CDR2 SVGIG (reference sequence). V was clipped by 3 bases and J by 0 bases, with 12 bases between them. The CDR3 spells CAWRNTGFSGNTIYF. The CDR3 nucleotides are TGTGCCTGGAGGAACACGGGGTTCTCTGGAAACACCATATATTTT. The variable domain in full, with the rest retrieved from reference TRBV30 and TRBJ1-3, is SQTIHQWPATLVQPVGSPLSLECTVEGTSNPNLYWYRQAAGRGLQLLFYSVGIGQISSEVPQNLSASRPQDRQFILSSKKLLLSDSGFYLCAWRNTGFSGNTIYFGEGSWLTVV.

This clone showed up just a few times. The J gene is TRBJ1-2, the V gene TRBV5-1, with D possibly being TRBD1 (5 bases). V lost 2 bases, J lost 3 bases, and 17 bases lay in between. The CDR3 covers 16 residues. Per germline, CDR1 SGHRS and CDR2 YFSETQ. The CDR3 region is CASSLDSPSTYYGYTF. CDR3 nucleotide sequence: TGCGCCAGCAGCTTAGACAGCCCCTCGACCTACTATGGCTACACCTTC.

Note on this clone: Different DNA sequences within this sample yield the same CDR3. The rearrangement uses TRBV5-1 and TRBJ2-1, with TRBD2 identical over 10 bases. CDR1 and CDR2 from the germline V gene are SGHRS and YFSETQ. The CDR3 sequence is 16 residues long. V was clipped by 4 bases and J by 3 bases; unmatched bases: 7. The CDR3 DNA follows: TGCGCCAGCAGCCTAACGCCTAGCGGGAGCTACAATGAGCAGTTCTTC. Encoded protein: CASSLTPSGSYNEQFF.

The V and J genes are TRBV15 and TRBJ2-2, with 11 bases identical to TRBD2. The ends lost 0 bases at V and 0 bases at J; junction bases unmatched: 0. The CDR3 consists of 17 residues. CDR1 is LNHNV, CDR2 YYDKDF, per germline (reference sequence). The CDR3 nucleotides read TGTGCCACCAGCAGAGAACTAGCGGGGGCGAACACCGGGGAGCTGTTTTTT. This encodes CATSRELAGANTGELFF.

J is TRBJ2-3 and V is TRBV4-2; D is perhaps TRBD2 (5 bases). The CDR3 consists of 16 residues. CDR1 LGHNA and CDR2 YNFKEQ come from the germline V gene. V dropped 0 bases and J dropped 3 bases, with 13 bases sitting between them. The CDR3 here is CASSQDGASRTDTQYF. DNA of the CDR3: TGTGCCAGCAGCCAAGATGGAGCTAGCCGGACAGATACGCAGTATTTT.

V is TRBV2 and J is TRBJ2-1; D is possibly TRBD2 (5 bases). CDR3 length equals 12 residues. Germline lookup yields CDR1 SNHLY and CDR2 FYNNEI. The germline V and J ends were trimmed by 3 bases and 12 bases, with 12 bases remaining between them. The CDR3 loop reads CASSDTNAGQFF. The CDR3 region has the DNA TGTGCCAGCAGTGATACGAACGCGGGGCAGTTCTTC.

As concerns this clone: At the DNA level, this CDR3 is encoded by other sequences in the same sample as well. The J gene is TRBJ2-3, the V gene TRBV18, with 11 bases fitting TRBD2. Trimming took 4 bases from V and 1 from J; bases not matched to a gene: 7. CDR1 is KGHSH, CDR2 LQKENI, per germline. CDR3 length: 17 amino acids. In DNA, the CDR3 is TGTGCCAGCTCACTTACCGGGACTAGCGGCCGCACAGATACGCAGTATTTT. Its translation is CASSLTGTSGRTDTQYF.

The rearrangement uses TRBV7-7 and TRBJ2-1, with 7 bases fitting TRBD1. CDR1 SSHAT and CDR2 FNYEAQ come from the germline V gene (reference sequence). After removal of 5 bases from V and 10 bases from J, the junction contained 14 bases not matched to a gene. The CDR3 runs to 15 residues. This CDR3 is CASSPTGQEMGEQFF. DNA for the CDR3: TGTGCCAGCAGCCCAACCGGACAGGAGATGGGGGAGCAGTTCTTC. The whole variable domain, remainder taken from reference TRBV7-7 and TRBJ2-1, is GAGVSQSPRYKVTKRGQDVTLRCDPISSHATLYWYQQALGQGPEFLTYFNYEAQPDKSGLPSDRFSAERPEGSISTLTIQRTEQRDSAMYRCASSPTGQEMGEQFFGPGTRLTVL.

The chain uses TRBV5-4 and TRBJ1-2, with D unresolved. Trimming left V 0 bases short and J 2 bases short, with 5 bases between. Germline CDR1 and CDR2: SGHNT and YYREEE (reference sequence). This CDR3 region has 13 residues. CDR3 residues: CASSLAPNYGYTF. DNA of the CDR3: TGTGCCAGCAGCTTGGCCCCAAACTATGGCTACACCTTC.